This T cell receptor (beta chain) was sequenced in a study of OX40 agonist ivuxolimab in advanced cancers. Overall study: At doses from 0.01 to 10 mg/kg, patients were given intravenous ivuxolimab every 2 weeks. Three individuals attained partial responses, comprising one hepatocellular carcinoma case and two cutaneous melanoma cases. Points from the study as a whole: The mean number of expanded clones was higher in CD8+ T cells than in CD4+.

The assay was immunoSEQ multiplex PCR, and TCRdb's table has in-frame clones only and misses some. The data show around 75,000 clones, 89% seen once. The CDR3 covers 15 residues. Germline-derived CDR1 and CDR2 are SGHRS and YFSETQ. The ends lost 7 bases at V and 2 bases at J; junction bases unmatched: 11. Remarks on this clone: The target antigen is unknown.

Sampling times: baseline, cycle 4 day 1, cycle 7 day 1. This receptor was identified in an adult with an advanced solid tumor such as melanoma, head and neck, liver or kidney cancer. The sequencing used CD4+ or CD8+ T cells sorted from blood, collected in a trial of the OX40 agonist ivuxolimab. The chain employs TRBV5-1 and TRBJ2-5; 7 bases line up with TRBD2. Here the CDR3 reads CASVNAPGLQETQYF. The CDR3 DNA follows: TGCGCCAGCGTCAACGCCCCGGGACTACAAGAGACCCAGTACTTC.